One and the same sample provided the 11 T cell receptor beta chains below, sequenced in a study of T cell responses to AZD1222 COVID-19 vaccine. Using immunoSEQ multiplex PCR, the repertoire was profiled, and TCRdb retains in-frame clones only, with some absent. Of 100,000 to 110,000 clones in the sample, about 87% were seen once. Sample: peripheral blood, taken on day 0 of MenACWY control vaccination. These receptors were collected from an adult in good health.

About this clone itself: Within the sample, other DNA sequences also encode this same CDR3. The chain employs TRBV9 and TRBJ1-1, with unresolved D. The length of the CDR3 is 13 residues. Per germline, CDR1 SGDLS and CDR2 YYNGEE. Trimming took 0 bases from V and 1 from J, leaving 4 bases between them. The CDR3 DNA reads as TGTGCCAGCAGCGTAGGTCCGAACACTGAAGCTTTCTTT. As protein: CASSVGPNTEAFF.

This rearrangement joins TRBV28 to TRBJ2-7, with 7 positions matching TRBD1. The CDR3 covers 13 residues. With 4 bases clipped from V and 4 bases from J, the junction kept 4 bases outside the gene matches. Germline V gene lookup returns CDR1 MDHEN and CDR2 SYDVKM. The CDR3, as DNA: TGTGCCAGCAGTTCGACAGGGTTTTACGAGCAGTACTTC. It encodes CASSSTGFYEQYF.

This chain connects TRBV6-5 to TRBJ2-5; 8 positions agree with TRBD1. V shed 7 bases and J 5 bases; nucleotides not matched to a gene: 6. This CDR3 spans 13 amino acids. In germline, CDR1 is MNHEY, CDR2 SVGAGI. The CDR3 loop reads CASNRDRWETQYF. As DNA, the CDR3 is TGTGCCAGCAACCGGGACAGGTGGGAGACCCAGTACTTC.

This clone is a singleton in its sample. The V gene is TRBV11-2, the J gene TRBJ1-6; no clear D gene. The CDR3 has 12 amino acids. Per germline, CDR1 SGHAT and CDR2 FQNNGV. V shed 4 bases and J shed 7 bases, with 5 bases lying between them. Here the CDR3 reads CASSSPNSPLHF. The CDR3 bases are TGTGCCAGCAGCTCACCAAATTCACCCCTCCACTTT.

CDR3 sequence: CASSPQEEVFDRGYTF. The CDR3 nucleotides read TGTGCCAGCTCACCACAAGAGGAAGTCTTTGACCGTGGCTACACCTTC. The V call is TRBV18, the J call TRBJ1-2; D ambiguous. Trimming shortened V by 1 base and J by 7 bases, and 19 bases separated the two germline ends. The CDR3 is made up of 16 amino acids. Per the germline V gene, CDR1 is KGHSH and CDR2 is LQKENI. The whole variable domain, remainder taken from reference TRBV18 and TRBJ1-2, is NAGVMQNPRHLVRRRGQEARLRCSPMKGHSHVYWYRQLPEEGLKFMVYLQKENIIDESGMPKERFSAEFPKEGPSILRIQQVVRGDSAAYFCASSPQEEVFDRGYTFGSGTRLTVV.

A single count supports this clone. The chain is built from TRBV14 and TRBJ1-2, with D possibly matching TRBD1 (5 bases). The germline V gene encodes CDR1 SGHDN and CDR2 FVKESK. Trimming removed 0 bases from V and 3 bases from J, with 11 bases in between. The CDR3 runs 15 residues. The CDR3 loop is CASSQDRRGYYGYTF. The CDR3 DNA is TGTGCCAGCAGCCAAGATCGTCGGGGCTACTATGGCTACACCTTC.

The chain carries TRBV3-1 (or the pseudogene TRBV3-2) and TRBJ2-7, with 10 bases fitting TRBD2. Trimming removed 4 bases from V and 2 bases from J; junction bases left unmatched: 5. Germline lookup yields CDR1 LGHDT and CDR2 YNNKEL (reference sequence). This CDR3 contains 15 residues. The CDR3 spells CASSRSGRSPYEQYF. The CDR3 DNA follows: TGTGCCAGCAGCCGTAGCGGGAGGTCCCCCTACGAGCAGTACTTC.

In DNA, the CDR3 is TGCGCCAGCAGCCAAGGGCCGGGGCGATATTCACCCCTCCACTTT. This translates into CASSQGPGRYSPLHF. The chain is built from TRBV4-1 and TRBJ1-6; tentative D call: TRBD1 (5 bases). V was pared by 1 base and J by 8 bases, with 12 bases between. The CDR3 totals 15 residues. The germline gives CDR1 MGHRA, CDR2 YSYEKL.

The chain uses TRBV11-2 and TRBJ2-7, with D hard to call. CDR1 is SGHAT and CDR2 is FQNNGV in the germline V gene. The CDR3 contains 12 residues. Trimming removed 2 bases from V and 5 bases from J, with 7 bases in between. CDR3 amino acids: CASSLIGNEQYF. In DNA, the CDR3 is TGTGCCAGCAGCTTAATCGGTAACGAGCAGTACTTC.

The sample holds a few counts of this clone. CDR3: CASSIVGDTDTQYF. The CDR3 DNA sequence: TGTGCCAGTAGTATAGTGGGCGACACAGATACGCAGTATTTT. The J gene is TRBJ2-3, the V gene TRBV19; D is undetermined. V gave up 1 base and J gave up 2 bases, with 7 bases separating them. The CDR3 has 14 residues. Per the germline V gene, CDR1 is LNHDA and CDR2 is SQIVND (reference sequence).

This clone was seen only a few times. The chain is built from TRBV11-1 and TRBJ2-4; D might be TRBD2 (6 bases). Germline loops: CDR1 SGHAT, CDR2 FQDESV (reference sequence). With 5 bases removed from V and 2 bases from J, the gap between germline ends came to 13 bases. The CDR3 is 15 amino acids. The CDR3 here is CASSTRDSSKNIQYF. The CDR3 coding sequence is TGTGCCAGCAGCACCCGGGACTCTTCCAAAAACATTCAGTACTTC.